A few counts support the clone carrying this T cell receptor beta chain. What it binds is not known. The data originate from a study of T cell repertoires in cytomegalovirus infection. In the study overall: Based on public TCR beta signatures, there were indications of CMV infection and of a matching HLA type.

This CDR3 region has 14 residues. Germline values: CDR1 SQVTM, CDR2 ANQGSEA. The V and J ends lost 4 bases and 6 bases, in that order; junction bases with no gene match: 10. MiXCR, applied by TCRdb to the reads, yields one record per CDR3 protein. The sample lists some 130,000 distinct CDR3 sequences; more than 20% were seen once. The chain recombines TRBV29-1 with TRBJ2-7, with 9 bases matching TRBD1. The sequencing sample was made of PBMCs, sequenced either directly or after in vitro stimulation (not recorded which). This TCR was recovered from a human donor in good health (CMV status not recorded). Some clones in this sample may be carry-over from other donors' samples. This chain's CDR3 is CSVVRTGVASEQYF. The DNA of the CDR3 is TGCAGCGTTGTCCGGACAGGGGTAGCTTCCGAGCAGTACTTC.